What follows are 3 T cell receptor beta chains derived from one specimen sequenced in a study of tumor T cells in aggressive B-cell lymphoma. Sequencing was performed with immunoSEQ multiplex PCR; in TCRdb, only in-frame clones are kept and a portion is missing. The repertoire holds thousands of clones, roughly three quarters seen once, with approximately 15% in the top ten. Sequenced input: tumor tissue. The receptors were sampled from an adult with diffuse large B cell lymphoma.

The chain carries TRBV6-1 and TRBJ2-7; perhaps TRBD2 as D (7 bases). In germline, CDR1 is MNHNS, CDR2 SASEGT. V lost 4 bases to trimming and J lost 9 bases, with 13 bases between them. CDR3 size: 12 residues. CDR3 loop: CASSGRGRGQYF. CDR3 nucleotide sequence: TGTGCCAGCAGTGGTAGGGGGAGGGGGCAGTACTTC.

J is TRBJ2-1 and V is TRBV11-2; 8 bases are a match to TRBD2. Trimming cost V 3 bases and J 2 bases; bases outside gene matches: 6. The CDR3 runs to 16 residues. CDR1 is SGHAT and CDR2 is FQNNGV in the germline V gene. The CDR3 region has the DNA TGTGCCAGCAGCTTGGGGAGCGGGGGTCCCTACAATGAGCAGTTCTTC. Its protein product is CASSLGSGGPYNEQFF.

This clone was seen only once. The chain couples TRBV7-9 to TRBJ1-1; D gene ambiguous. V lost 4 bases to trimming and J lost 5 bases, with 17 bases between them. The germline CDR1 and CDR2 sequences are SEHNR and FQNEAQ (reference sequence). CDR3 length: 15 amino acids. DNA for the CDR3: TGTGCCAGCAGCTACCCCGCCGGGGTAGGGACTGAAGCTTTCTTT. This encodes CASSYPAGVGTEAFF.